A single sample gave rise to the 30 T cell receptor beta chains below, sequenced in a study of T cell repertoires in cytomegalovirus infection. MiXCR was run by TCRdb on the reads, yielding one entry per CDR3 protein. Seen here are 150,000 to 200,000 distinct CDR3 sequences, roughly 9.8% observed once, and the top ten hold approximately 4.2%. Material: PBMCs. The receptors were gathered from a human donor in good health (CMV status not recorded). Some clones in this sample may be carry-over from other donors' samples.

Ten or more counts support this clonotype. The V and J genes are TRBV7-2 and TRBJ2-1, with TRBD2 identical over 10 bases. There are 16 residues in the CDR3. The V gene's germline CDR1 is SGHTA and CDR2 FQGNSA. J lost 2 bases, V lost 5 bases, and 6 bases had no gene match. CDR3 region: CASSLLAGVPYNEQFF. The CDR3 region has the DNA TGTGCCAGCAGCCTCCTAGCGGGGGTCCCCTACAATGAGCAGTTCTTC.

The chain links TRBV6-2 or TRBV6-3 to TRBJ2-2, with D possibly being TRBD2 (6 bases). The CDR3 is 14 residues long. The germline gives CDR1 MNHEY, CDR2 SVGEGT. The ends were cut back, 6 bases at V and 6 bases at J, with 14 bases in the middle. The CDR3 loop is CASSSGTEAGELFF. The CDR3 bases are TGTGCCAGCAGCTCCGGGACTGAGGCCGGGGAGCTGTTTTTT.

This clonotype has a count of ten or more. The chain has TRBV5-5 and TRBJ1-1; 8 bases align to TRBD1. Per germline, CDR1 SGHKS and CDR2 YYEKEE (reference sequence). This CDR3 is built from 16 residues. V was pared by 0 bases and J by 2 bases, with 6 bases of the junction left unmatched. DNA for the CDR3: TGTGCCAGCAGCTTGGGAGTCGGACAGGGCAACACTGAAGCTTTCTTT. Translated, it gives CASSLGVGQGNTEAFF.

This clonotype showed up many times. The rearrangement links TRBV25-1 to TRBJ2-7; 10 nucleotides line up with TRBD2. V lost 5 bases to trimming and J lost 7 bases; unmatched junction nucleotides: 8. The CDR3 spans 14 residues. Germline values: CDR1 MGHDK, CDR2 SYGVNS. The CDR3, as DNA: TGTGCCAGCAGTCGCCTAGCGGGAGCGGGTGAGCAGTACTTC. It encodes CASSRLAGAGEQYF.

The chain uses TRBV27 and TRBJ2-3, with TRBD2 matching 12 bases. In germline, CDR1 is MNHEY, CDR2 SMNVEV (reference sequence). V shed 6 bases and J 4 bases; nucleotides not matched to a gene: 8. The CDR3 length is 16 residues. The CDR3 is CASRSLAGGISDTQYF. The CDR3 coding sequence is TGTGCCAGCAGATCGCTAGCGGGAGGGATATCAGATACGCAGTATTTT.

V is TRBV10-3 and J is TRBJ2-7, with unresolved D. Germline assignment: CDR1 ENHRY and CDR2 SYGVKD. The CDR3 consists of 12 residues. The germline V and J ends were trimmed by 0 bases and 7 bases, with 7 bases remaining between them. In DNA form, the CDR3 reads TGTGCCATCAGTGAGTCGAACGGAGAGCAGTACTTC. Translated, it gives CAISESNGEQYF.

This rearrangement joins TRBV13 to TRBJ2-5, with D unclear. This CDR3 is built from 13 residues. V was trimmed by 5 bases and J by 6 bases, leaving 13 bases between them. Germline values: CDR1 PRHDT, CDR2 FYEKMQ (reference sequence). CDR3 residues: CASSPPDRKTQYF. DNA for the CDR3: TGTGCCAGCAGCCCCCCGGACCGGAAGACCCAGTACTTC.

This clonotype was observed many times. This sequence joins TRBV7-2 and TRBJ2-5; TRBD1 matches at 7 bases. V lost 5 bases and J lost 2; bases outside the gene matches: 5. CDR3 length: 14 amino acids. Germline-derived CDR1 and CDR2 are SGHTA and FQGNSA. This CDR3 reads CASSAQGWQETQYF. As DNA, the CDR3 is TGTGCCAGCAGCGCACAGGGGTGGCAAGAGACCCAGTACTTC.

This clonotype was seen repeatedly, ten times or more. The chain uses TRBV7-2 and TRBJ2-3; D gene unclear. The CDR3 is made up of 13 amino acids. Germline CDR1 reads SGHTA; CDR2 reads FQGNSA. V was cut by 5 bases and J by 4 bases, with 10 bases left in between. The CDR3 region has the DNA TGTGCCAGCAGCCCCCGGTGGGCAGATACGCAGTATTTT. This sequence encodes CASSPRWADTQYF.

Ten or more counts support this clonotype. The chain joins TRBV6-1 to TRBJ2-3, with D possibly being TRBD1 (6 bases). This CDR3 has 15 residues. Per the germline V gene, CDR1 is MNHNS and CDR2 is SASEGT. V dropped 4 bases and J dropped 5 bases, with 16 bases sitting between them. The CDR3 nucleotides are TGTGCCAGCAGTGCAATACAGGGTGTCGTAGATACGCAGTATTTT. Translation gives CASSAIQGVVDTQYF.

This clonotype occurred many times. The chain uses TRBV7-2 and TRBJ2-5; D possibly matches TRBD1 or TRBD2 (5 bases each). The CDR3 contains 15 residues. Trimming removed 5 bases at V and 9 bases at J, with 22 bases between. The germline V gene has CDR1 SGHTA and CDR2 FQGNSA. This chain's CDR3 is CASSPPERGFSPQYF. CDR3 nucleotide sequence: TGTGCCAGCAGCCCCCCCGAGAGGGGTTTTTCGCCCCAGTACTTC.

This clonotype was recorded many times. The chain has TRBV7-2 and TRBJ2-2; D is undetermined. V was pared by 1 base and J by 7 bases, with 7 bases between. The CDR3 loop spans 13 amino acids. Germline V lookup: CDR1 SGHTA, CDR2 FQGNSA. CDR3 sequence (DNA): TGTGCCAGCAGCTTAGGGGTGATCGGGGAGCTGTTTTTT. Translated, it gives CASSLGVIGELFF.

This clonotype has only a few counts. This chain joins TRBV20-1 and TRBJ1-2; 8 positions match TRBD1. The CDR3 runs 12 residues. The germline gives CDR1 DFQATT, CDR2 SNEGSKA (reference sequence). Trimming at V came to 4 bases and at J to 7 bases, leaving 5 bases not matched to a gene. In nucleotides, the CDR3 is TGCAGTGCTAAAGGGACAGGTCGTGGCTACACCTTC. Amino acid sequence: CSAKGTGRGYTF.

This clonotype was detected a few times. The chain employs TRBV5-1 and TRBJ2-1, with D possibly TRBD2 on 5 matching bases. The CDR3 is 14 amino acids. V lost 3 bases and J lost 1, with 8 bases in between. Germline V CDR1 and CDR2: SGHRS, YFSETQ. CDR3: CASSSERSYNEQFF. Here the CDR3 DNA reads TGCGCCAGCAGCTCGGAGCGGTCCTACAATGAGCAGTTCTTC.

This clonotype showed up just a few times. The genes are TRBV2 and TRBJ2-3; D is perhaps TRBD2 (5 bases). Germline V lookup: CDR1 SNHLY, CDR2 FYNNEI. This CDR3 has 13 amino acids. V was shortened by 6 bases and J by 3 bases, with 10 bases between the two germline ends. The CDR3 bases are TGTGCCAGCAGAAAAACTAGTACAGATACGCAGTATTTT. Its translation: CASRKTSTDTQYF.

The rearrangement links TRBV2 to TRBJ1-2, with TRBD1 matching over 7 bases. The CDR3 length is 14 residues. The V gene's germline CDR1 is SNHLY and CDR2 FYNNEI. The V gene end was trimmed by 6 bases and the J gene end by 4 bases; junction bases not matched to a gene: 8. The CDR3 is CASRRTGQSYGYTF. CDR3 sequence (DNA): TGTGCCAGCAGGCGGACGGGACAGAGCTATGGCTACACCTTC.

The V call is TRBV2, the J call TRBJ2-1, with 8 bases that match TRBD1. This CDR3 has 15 residues. After removal of 7 bases from V and 8 bases from J, the junction contained 13 bases not matched to a gene. Germline-derived CDR1 and CDR2 are SNHLY and FYNNEI. CDR3 loop: CASTSRTGISDEQFF. The CDR3 DNA is TGTGCCAGCACGTCCCGGACAGGGATTAGCGATGAGCAGTTCTTC.

This clonotype has a count of ten or more. The chain is built from TRBV20-1 and TRBJ1-5; D gene unclear. Between the trimmed V and J ends, which lost 3 bases and 3 bases, there was a span of 9 bases. The CDR3 length is 13 residues. The germline gives CDR1 DFQATT, CDR2 SNEGSKA (reference sequence). The CDR3 region is CSASNDINQPQHF. The DNA for the CDR3 is TGCAGTGCTAGTAATGACATCAATCAGCCCCAGCATTTT.

This clonotype came up a few times. J is TRBJ2-1 and V is TRBV29-1; TRBD1 matches at 12 bases. V was pared by 7 bases and J by 2 bases, with 9 bases of the junction left unmatched. The CDR3 is 16 residues long. Germline V lookup: CDR1 SQVTM, CDR2 ANQGSEA. The CDR3 is CSAIPGQGATYNEQFF. CDR3 DNA: TGCAGCGCCATCCCGGGACAGGGGGCCACCTACAATGAGCAGTTCTTC.

About this clonotype: A read error may produce the germline difference seen at one junction end. The chain recombines TRBV7-8 with TRBJ2-5; D may be TRBD1 (5 bases). This CDR3 has 15 amino acids. Germline CDR1 is SGHVS and CDR2 is FQNEAQ. CDR3: CTSSLDEARVKTQYF. In nucleotides, the CDR3 is TGTACCAGCAGCTTAGACGAGGCCAGGGTCAAGACCCAGTACTTC.

Ten or more counts support this clonotype. This chain uses TRBV12-3 or TRBV12-4 with TRBJ1-1, with D possibly TRBD1 on 5 matching bases. The germline V and J ends were trimmed by 3 bases and 5 bases, with 7 bases remaining between them. The CDR3 is 12 amino acids. Here the CDR3 DNA reads TGTGCCAGCAGTTTCGGGGCAACTGAAGCTTTCTTT. Its translation is CASSFGATEAFF.

This chain joins TRBV4-2 and TRBJ2-5, with TRBD2 identical over 11 bases. The germline V gene encodes CDR1 LGHNA and CDR2 YNFKEQ. V shed 0 bases and J 2 bases; nucleotides not matched to a gene: 8. The CDR3 covers 18 residues. The CDR3 DNA is TGTGCCAGCAGCCAAGATCTTCGACTAGCGGGATTGCAAGAGACCCAGTACTTC. Protein: CASSQDLRLAGLQETQYF.

This clonotype was detected a few times. The chain uses TRBV9 and TRBJ1-2, with 12 bases matching TRBD1. V dropped 4 bases and J dropped 0; count of bases not matched to a gene: 7. Germline CDR1 is SGDLS and CDR2 is YYNGEE. The CDR3 runs 17 residues. The CDR3 DNA is TGTGCCAGCAGCCGGGGACAGGGGGCTCAAGCTAACTATGGCTACACCTTC. Its translation is CASSRGQGAQANYGYTF.

CDR3 loop: CSAGNQPQHF. The CDR3 DNA sequence: TGCAGTGCTGGCAATCAGCCCCAGCATTTT. The chain uses TRBV20-1 and TRBJ1-5; D remains ambiguous. In germline, CDR1 is DFQATT, CDR2 SNEGSKA (reference sequence). CDR3 length: 10 amino acids. Trimming removed 5 bases at V and 2 bases at J, with 1 base between.

This clonotype occurred many times. The chain employs TRBV6-2 or TRBV6-3 and TRBJ1-1; D unclear. V was trimmed by 1 base and J by 8 bases, leaving 11 bases between them. The CDR3 contains 13 residues. Looked up from germline, CDR1 is MNHEY and CDR2 is SVGEGT. Here the CDR3 DNA reads TGTGCCAGCAGTTACTTCGGCCGGGGAGAAGCTTTCTTT. Translation gives CASSYFGRGEAFF.

This clonotype was seen at least ten times. The chain carries TRBV28 and TRBJ1-2; D perhaps matches TRBD1 (6 bases). Trimming removed 8 bases at V and 2 bases at J, with 15 bases between. The CDR3 consists of 14 residues. The germline V gene encodes CDR1 MDHEN and CDR2 SYDVKM. In nucleotides, the CDR3 is TGTGCCAGCCGGGCAGGGGCCCAAAACTATGGCTACACCTTC. This codes for CASRAGAQNYGYTF.

This clonotype was found a few times. For the CDR3, the DNA is TGTGCCAGCAAGAAGCAGGGTGCTCGGATCGGAAACACCATATATTTT. Translated, it gives CASKKQGARIGNTIYF. The chain joins TRBV28 to TRBJ1-3; tentative D call: TRBD1 (5 bases). Germline V gene sequence: CDR1 MDHEN, CDR2 SYDVKM. The CDR3 contains 16 residues. Trimming pared 7 bases from V and 4 bases from J, leaving 20 bases between.

V and J are TRBV19 and TRBJ1-1, with D tentatively TRBD1 (6 bases). This CDR3 is 16 amino acids long. With 6 bases removed from V and 0 bases from J, the gap between germline ends came to 17 bases. Germline V gene sequence: CDR1 LNHDA, CDR2 SQIVND (reference sequence). The CDR3 loop is CASSMGGTSMNTEAFF. CDR3 coding DNA: TGTGCCAGTAGCATGGGGGGGACATCCATGAACACTGAAGCTTTCTTT.

This clonotype was counted between two and nine times. The gene calls are TRBV15 and TRBJ1-3, with D unclear. V was trimmed by 5 bases and J by 0 bases, leaving 14 bases between them. The CDR3 extends over 16 amino acids. Germline lookup yields CDR1 LNHNV and CDR2 YYDKDF (reference sequence). CDR3 sequence (DNA): TGTGCCACCAGCCGTCGGGCAGACTTCTCTGGAAACACCATATATTTT. This gives the protein CATSRRADFSGNTIYF. Together with reference TRBV15 and TRBJ1-3, the CDR3 gives the full variable domain: DAMVIQNPRYQVTQFGKPVTLSCSQTLNHNVMYWYQQKSSQAPKLLFHYYDKDFNNEADTPDNFQSRRPNTSFCFLDIRSPGLGDTAMYLCATSRRADFSGNTIYFGEGSWLTVV.

This clonotype was seen only a few times. This chain connects TRBV6-2 or TRBV6-3 to TRBJ2-7; D remains ambiguous. CDR1 is MNHEY and CDR2 is SVGEGT in the germline V gene. The V gene lost 2 bases and the J gene lost 2 bases, with 10 bases spanning the gap. CDR3 size: 14 residues. The CDR3 region has the DNA TGTGCCAGCAGTTACGTCGGGTTACCCTACGAGCAGTACTTC. This codes for CASSYVGLPYEQYF.